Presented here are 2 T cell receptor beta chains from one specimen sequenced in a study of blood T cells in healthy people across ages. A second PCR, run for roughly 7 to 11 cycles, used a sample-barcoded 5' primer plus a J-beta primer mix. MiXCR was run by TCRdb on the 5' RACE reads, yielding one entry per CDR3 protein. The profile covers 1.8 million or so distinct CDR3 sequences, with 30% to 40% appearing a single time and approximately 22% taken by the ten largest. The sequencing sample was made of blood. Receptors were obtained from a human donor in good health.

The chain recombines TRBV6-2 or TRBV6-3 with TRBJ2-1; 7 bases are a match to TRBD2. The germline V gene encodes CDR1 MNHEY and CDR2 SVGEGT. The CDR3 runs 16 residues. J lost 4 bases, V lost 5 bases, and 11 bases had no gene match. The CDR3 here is CASSRRTGGRYNEQFF. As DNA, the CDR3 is TGTGCCAGCAGTAGGAGGACGGGAGGACGTTACAATGAGCAGTTCTTC.

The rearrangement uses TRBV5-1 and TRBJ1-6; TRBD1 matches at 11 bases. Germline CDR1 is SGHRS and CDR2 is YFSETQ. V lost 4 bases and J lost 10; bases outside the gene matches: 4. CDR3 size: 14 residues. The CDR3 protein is CASSLDRGRSPLHF. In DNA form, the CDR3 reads TGCGCCAGCAGCCTGGACAGGGGGCGGTCACCCCTCCACTTT.